This T cell receptor (beta chain) was recorded in a study of metastatic and nonmetastatic thyroid tumors. At the level of the study: The comparison covered peripheral blood and tumor or nodule tissue in malignant and benign thyroid patients.

The germline CDR1 and CDR2 sequences are DFQATT and SNEGSKA (reference sequence). The CDR3 contains 14 residues. Findings and caveats of the study: It was reported that TCR beta diversity was significantly higher in malignant thyroid tumors than benign nodules, in blood and tumor.

This clone is classed as medium-sized. Its antigen is currently unknown. Each patient came to thyroid surgery without any prior treatment (of any kind). TCRdb reanalyzed the PCR reads via MiXCR. The table includes more than 10,000 clones, under 35% detected once. The chain couples TRBV20-1 to TRBJ2-7, with TRBD2 identical over 7 bases. Source material: tumor tissue. The source is a female donor with papillary thyroid cancer or a benign thyroid nodule (not recorded which). Some clones in this sample may be carry-over from other donors' samples. For the CDR3, the DNA is TGCTCGGCTTTGATGGCGGGAGACACCTACGAGCAGTACTTC. This codes for CSALMAGDTYEQYF.